The 22 T cell receptor beta chains below were found in one sample sequenced in a study of cytomegalovirus exposure and HLA in healthy donors. The PCR was carried out with 60 Vbeta primers and 13 Jbeta primers. Here immunoSEQ multiplex PCR was the method, and the copy in TCRdb shows in-frame clones only, minus some. The data hold roughly 120,000 clones, with more than 60% observed a single time. The sequenced sample consisted of PBMCs. The receptors shown here come from a woman in her thirties or forties in good health and CMV-seropositive.

V and J are TRBV7-9 and TRBJ2-5, with 7 bases that match TRBD2. Trimming cost V 3 bases and J 2 bases; bases outside gene matches: 15. The CDR3 contains 18 residues. CDR1 SEHNR and CDR2 FQNEAQ come from the germline V gene (reference sequence). CDR3 bases: TGTGCCAGCAGCTTTAGCCGGCAGCGAGCGGGGCCTCAAGAGACCCAGTACTTC. The encoded protein is CASSFSRQRAGPQETQYF.

CDR3 protein: CASSPTGSKTYEQYF. DNA of the CDR3: TGTGCCAGTTCCCCGACAGGCAGTAAGACCTACGAGCAGTACTTC. V and J are TRBV27 and TRBJ2-5; maybe TRBD1 (6 bases). The end of the DNA fits TRBJ2-7 better, so the J call may be wrong. From germline, CDR1 is MNHEY and CDR2 SMNVEV (reference sequence). This CDR3 spans 15 amino acids.

The chain carries TRBV5-5 and TRBJ2-7, with D possibly TRBD2 on 6 matching bases. CDR1 and CDR2 from the germline V gene are SGHKS and YYEKEE (reference sequence). Trimming took off 0 bases at V and 2 bases at J, with 18 bases between the two ends. The CDR3 is 17 residues long. CDR3: CASSLGGGRSHPYEQYF. Here the CDR3 DNA reads TGTGCCAGCAGCTTGGGGGGAGGAAGGAGTCATCCCTACGAGCAGTACTTC.

The chain has TRBV28 and TRBJ1-3; no clear D. V was pared by 5 bases and J by 14 bases, with 13 bases between. There are 11 residues in the CDR3. Germline CDR1 reads MDHEN; CDR2 reads SYDVKM. CDR3 nucleotides: TGTGCCAGCAGTAGTGTCGACAATCTATATTTT. Translating gives CASSSVDNLYF.

The CDR3 reads CASNRGRQETQYF. Here the CDR3 DNA reads TGTGCCAGCAATCGGGGGAGACAAGAGACCCAGTACTTC. The V and J genes are TRBV7-2 and TRBJ2-5, with D perhaps TRBD2 (6 bases). Per the germline V gene, CDR1 is SGHTA and CDR2 is FQGNSA. The V gene lost 7 bases and the J gene lost 2 bases, with 11 bases spanning the gap. The CDR3 totals 13 residues.

V usage is TRBV5-8 and J usage is TRBJ1-4, with a weak D call TRBD1 (6 bases). Germline-derived CDR1 and CDR2 are SGHTS and YDEGEE. This CDR3 spans 14 amino acids. Trimming took off 1 base at V and 8 bases at J, with 12 bases between the two ends. The CDR3 nucleotides are TGTGCCAGCAGCTTGCGCGACAGGAACGAAAAACTGTTTTTT. Translation gives CASSLRDRNEKLFF.

The V gene is TRBV28, the J gene TRBJ2-3; possibly TRBD2 for D (7 bases). The germline gives CDR1 MDHEN, CDR2 SYDVKM. Trimming took 2 bases from V and 8 from J, leaving 14 bases between them. This CDR3 is 14 amino acids long. Written as DNA, the CDR3 is TGTGCCAGCAGTTTACAAAACAGGGAGGGTACGCAGTATTTT. This translates into CASSLQNREGTQYF.

This clone occurred a few times. J is TRBJ2-3 and V is TRBV21-1; TRBD2 reflects the table's D call only, with no check against the DNA. TRBV21-1 is a known pseudogene. The CDR3 is made up of 16 amino acids. CDR3 in DNA: TGTGCCAGCAGCAAAGAAGAGCTGACTAGCACAGATACGCAGTATTTT. Encoded protein: CASSKEELTSTDTQYF.

In this sample, this clone turned up a few times. The chain combines TRBV9 with TRBJ2-5; 10 bases align to TRBD2. The trim removed 4 bases at V and 7 bases at J, leaving 7 bases unmatched. The CDR3 has 14 amino acids. Germline V lookup: CDR1 SGDLS, CDR2 YYNGEE. The CDR3: CASSPLSGGGTQYF. The DNA of the CDR3 is TGTGCCAGCAGCCCCCTCAGCGGGGGGGGGACCCAGTACTTC.

The chain combines TRBV15 with TRBJ1-4; TRBD1 is a possible D gene (5 bases). There are 14 residues in the CDR3. V lost 4 bases to trimming and J lost 7 bases, with 13 bases between them. Germline assignment: CDR1 LNHNV and CDR2 YYDKDF (reference sequence). CDR3 sequence: CATSKSGKSEKLFF. Here the CDR3 DNA reads TGTGCCACCAGCAAGTCAGGGAAGAGTGAAAAACTGTTTTTT. The full variable domain, in which reference TRBV15 and TRBJ1-4 provide the parts outside the CDR3, is DAMVIQNPRYQVTQFGKPVTLSCSQTLNHNVMYWYQQKSSQAPKLLFHYYDKDFNNEADTPDNFQSRRPNTSFCFLDIRSPGLGDTAMYLCATSKSGKSEKLFFGSGTQLSVL.

The rearrangement links TRBV19 to TRBJ2-1; 10 bases align to TRBD2. Germline lookup yields CDR1 LNHDA and CDR2 SQIVND (reference sequence). This CDR3 spans 15 amino acids. Unmatched junction bases numbered 6, after V lost 1 base and J lost 9 bases. The CDR3 here is CASSIVPAGGPEQFF. The CDR3 DNA follows: TGTGCCAGTAGTATAGTTCCAGCGGGGGGGCCTGAGCAGTTCTTC. The whole variable domain, remainder taken from reference TRBV19 and TRBJ2-1, is DGGITQSPKYLFRKEGQNVTLSCEQNLNHDAMYWYRQDPGQGLRLIYYSQIVNDFQKGDIAEGYSVSREKKESFPLTVTSAQKNPTAFYLCASSIVPAGGPEQFFGPGTRLTVL.

This rearrangement joins TRBV2 to TRBJ1-4; 8 positions match TRBD1. Germline-derived CDR1 and CDR2 are SNHLY and FYNNEI. The CDR3 consists of 14 residues. J gave up 3 bases and V 7 bases, and 4 bases lay outside the gene matches. The CDR3 spells CASTRTGPNEKLFF. In nucleotides, the CDR3 is TGTGCCAGCACTCGGACAGGGCCTAATGAAAAACTGTTTTTT. Based on the CDR3 plus reference TRBV2 and TRBJ1-4, the full variable domain is EPEVTQTPSHQVTQMGQEVILRCVPISNHLYFYWYRQILGQKVEFLVSFYNNEISEKSEIFDDQFSVERPDGSNFTLKIRSTKLEDSAMYFCASTRTGPNEKLFFGSGTQLSVL.

The J gene is TRBJ2-2, the V gene TRBV9; tentatively, D is TRBD2 (6 bases). V lost 0 bases and J 5 bases, leaving 17 bases between the germline ends. CDR3 length: 17 residues. Germline CDR1 is SGDLS and CDR2 is YYNGEE. CDR3 residues: CASSVASVWGRTGELFF. The CDR3 coding sequence is TGTGCCAGCAGCGTAGCTAGCGTTTGGGGAAGGACCGGGGAGCTGTTTTTT.

This clone showed up just a few times. The rearrangement links TRBV7-9 to TRBJ1-1, with 10 bases that match TRBD1. This CDR3 comprises 12 residues. V shed 5 bases, J shed 10 bases, and the junction held 4 bases outside the gene matches. CDR1 is SEHNR and CDR2 is FQNEAQ in the germline V gene (reference sequence). The CDR3, as DNA: TGTGCCAGCAGCCCACGGACAGGGGGAGCTTTCTTT. Translation: CASSPRTGGAFF.

The chain links TRBV4-1 to TRBJ2-1; TRBD2 is a possible D gene (6 bases). This CDR3 is built from 17 residues. Germline V gene lookup returns CDR1 MGHRA and CDR2 YSYEKL. Trimming pared 0 bases from V and 6 bases from J, leaving 18 bases between. CDR3 DNA: TGCGCCAGCAGCCAAGAGCAGGATGGAGGGAGACGCAATGAGCAGTTCTTC. Amino acid sequence: CASSQEQDGGRRNEQFF.

The CDR3 DNA is TGTGCCAGCAGCGTAGAGAGTGGTCGCTTCACTGAAGCTTTCTTT. Its translation is CASSVESGRFTEAFF. The chain employs TRBV9 and TRBJ1-1, with D unresolved. The CDR3 contains 15 residues. Per germline, CDR1 SGDLS and CDR2 YYNGEE. V lost 0 bases to trimming and J lost 4 bases, with 13 bases between them.

This clone was seen a few times. The chain recombines TRBV7-2 with TRBJ1-5, with D maybe TRBD1 (6 bases). The CDR3 contains 14 residues. The V end was cut by 1 base, the J end by 4 bases, with 8 bases between. Germline CDR1 and CDR2: SGHTA and FQGNSA. The CDR3 is CASSLDRVNQPQHF. In DNA form, the CDR3 reads TGTGCCAGCAGCTTAGACAGGGTAAATCAGCCCCAGCATTTT.

The chain has TRBV18 and TRBJ1-4; 9 bases map to TRBD1. J lost 13 bases, V lost 5 bases, and 8 bases had no gene match. CDR3 length equals 13 residues. From germline, CDR1 is KGHSH and CDR2 LQKENI. CDR3 in DNA: TGTGCCAGCTCAGGCACTACAGGGGGCGGACTGTTTTTT. Translated, it gives CASSGTTGGGLFF. The whole variable domain, remainder taken from reference TRBV18 and TRBJ1-4, is NAGVMQNPRHLVRRRGQEARLRCSPMKGHSHVYWYRQLPEEGLKFMVYLQKENIIDESGMPKERFSAEFPKEGPSILRIQQVVRGDSAAYFCASSGTTGGGLFFGSGTQLSVL.

The sample holds a few counts of this clone. Compared with germline, one end of the junction differs, possibly owing to a read error. The V and J genes are TRBV7-7 and TRBJ2-2, with TRBD1 matching 7 bases. Germline V CDR1 and CDR2: SSHAT, FNYEAQ (reference sequence). This CDR3 contains 16 residues. CDR3 bases: TGTGCTAGCAGCTTAGCCCCCAGGGGGATCACCGGGGAGCTGTTTTTT. The encoded protein is CASSLAPRGITGELFF.

In nucleotides, the CDR3 is TGTGCCAGCAGCCCCCGACAGAGTGGCTACACCTTC. This codes for CASSPRQSGYTF. V is TRBV5-6 and J is TRBJ1-2; D possibly corresponds to TRBD1 (5 bases). From germline, CDR1 is SGHDT and CDR2 YYEEEE. Trimming pared 4 bases from V and 7 bases from J, leaving 11 bases between. The CDR3 length is 12 residues.

The CDR3 loop is CASSAPTSSTDTQYF. The DNA of the CDR3 is TGTGCCAGCAGCGCCCCAACTAGTAGCACAGATACGCAGTATTTT. The J gene is TRBJ2-3, the V gene TRBV9; maybe TRBD2 (5 bases). This CDR3 has 15 amino acids. CDR1 and CDR2 (germline): SGDLS, YYNGEE. The V and J ends lost 3 bases and 0 bases respectively, with 11 bases between them.

The chain has TRBV5-1 and TRBJ2-4; tentatively, D is TRBD2 (5 bases). The CDR3 contains 13 residues. Trimming pared 5 bases from V and 1 base from J, leaving 7 bases between. Germline loops: CDR1 SGHRS, CDR2 YFSETQ. The CDR3 sequence is CASSPGAKNIQYF. CDR3 DNA sequence: TGCGCCAGCAGTCCGGGGGCCAAAAACATTCAGTACTTC.